The 19 T cell receptor beta chains below come from one sample, sequenced in a study of T cells in Graves' hyperthyroidism and ophthalmopathy. Amplified TCR beta CDR3 regions came from RNA transcripts. Using the HTBI primer set, a first-round RT-PCR was run on the TCR CDR3. MiXCR, applied by TCRdb to the multiplex PCR reads, yields one record per CDR3 protein. Of approximately 870,000 distinct CDR3 sequences listed, roughly 37% are singletons. The material sequenced was blood. All receptors come from a man younger than 35 with Graves' hyperthyroidism.

The sample holds a few counts of this clonotype. The chain employs TRBV20-1 and TRBJ2-7, with a possible D match to TRBD2 (5 bases). V lost 0 bases to trimming and J lost 5 bases, with 14 bases between them. Per germline, CDR1 DFQATT and CDR2 SNEGSKA (reference sequence). This CDR3 comprises 14 residues. For the CDR3, the DNA is TGCAGTGCTAGAGATTATACTAGTTGGGACGAGCAGTACTTC. Amino acid sequence: CSARDYTSWDEQYF.

The chain links TRBV7-2 to TRBJ1-2; D remains unclear. The CDR3 length is 16 residues. Trimming took 5 bases from V and 1 from J, leaving 17 bases between them. The germline V gene has CDR1 SGHTA and CDR2 FQGNSA. The CDR3 protein is CASSQEPRGNNYGYTF. Written as DNA, the CDR3 is TGTGCCAGCAGCCAAGAGCCCAGAGGGAATAACTATGGCTACACCTTC.

The table lists this clonotype with many counts. The chain recombines TRBV14 with TRBJ1-4; the D is unclear. The CDR3 sequence is 11 residues long. Germline V gene data show CDR1 as SGHDN and CDR2 as FVKESK. The V gene lost 0 bases and the J gene lost 8 bases, with 1 base spanning the gap. Written as DNA, the CDR3 is TGTGCCAGCAGCCAAGAGGAAAAACTGTTTTTT. Protein sequence: CASSQEEKLFF.

This clonotype has a count of ten or more. V usage is TRBV2 and J usage is TRBJ1-1; tentative D call: TRBD1 (5 bases). Germline V gene lookup returns CDR1 SNHLY and CDR2 FYNNEI. The V and J ends lost 2 bases and 1 base respectively, with 11 bases between them. CDR3 length: 15 residues. DNA of the CDR3: TGTGCCAGCAGTGAACGGGGGACTTGGAACACTGAAGCTTTCTTT. Encoded protein: CASSERGTWNTEAFF.

This clonotype was seen once. This chain links TRBV7-9 with TRBJ1-2, with D possibly being TRBD1 (6 bases). CDR1 is SEHNR, CDR2 FQNEAQ, per germline (reference sequence). This CDR3 has 14 residues. V lost 8 bases and J 4 bases, leaving 17 bases between the germline ends. CDR3 in amino acids: CASAYLGGSYGYTF. DNA of the CDR3: TGTGCCAGCGCATACCTGGGGGGCAGCTATGGCTACACCTTC.

This chain joins TRBV25-1 and TRBJ1-2; perhaps TRBD1 as D (5 bases). Germline V gene lookup returns CDR1 MGHDK and CDR2 SYGVNS. Trimming took 6 bases from V and 7 from J, leaving 21 bases between them. The CDR3 is made up of 15 amino acids. The DNA of the CDR3 is TGTGCCAGCAGCCGATCCCCGACAGCGATGGCTGGCTACACCTTC. This codes for CASSRSPTAMAGYTF.

In this sample, this clonotype turned up a few times. J is TRBJ1-5 and V is TRBV9, with TRBD1 identical over 7 bases. This CDR3 has 16 residues. The V segment lost 4 bases and the J segment 0 bases; nucleotides outside the gene matches: 7. Germline assignment: CDR1 SGDLS and CDR2 YYNGEE. CDR3 bases: TGTGCCAGCAGCCCAACAGGGGAAGATAGCAATCAGCCCCAGCATTTT. It is translated as CASSPTGEDSNQPQHF.

V and J are TRBV25-1 and TRBJ1-4; a weak D match, TRBD1 (6 bases). The V gene's germline CDR1 is MGHDK and CDR2 SYGVNS. This CDR3 contains 13 residues. The DNA of the CDR3 is TGTGCTTCCCGGACAGCCCGGGAGGAAAAACTGTTTTTT. Amino acid sequence: CASRTAREEKLFF.

This clonotype showed up many times. This chain uses TRBV14 with TRBJ1-6, with no clear D. CDR3 length equals 14 residues. V shed 5 bases and J shed 8 bases, with 13 bases lying between them. CDR1 SGHDN and CDR2 FVKESK come from the germline V gene. CDR3 nucleotide sequence: TGTGCCAGCAGCTACGATGTAGGCGATTCACCCCTCCACTTT. It codes for CASSYDVGDSPLHF.

This clonotype was recorded at least ten times. The rearrangement links TRBV2 to TRBJ2-7; 13 bases fit TRBD2. CDR3 length: 15 amino acids. The germline V gene has CDR1 SNHLY and CDR2 FYNNEI. The V gene end was trimmed by 3 bases and the J gene end by 7 bases; junction bases not matched to a gene: 6. CDR3 in DNA: TGTGCCAGCAGTGAGGGACTAGCGGGACTGGGTGAGCAGTACTTC. It encodes CASSEGLAGLGEQYF. Filled out from reference TRBV2 and TRBJ2-7, the complete variable domain reads EPEVTQTPSHQVTQMGQEVILRCVPISNHLYFYWYRQILGQKVEFLVSFYNNEISEKSEIFDDQFSVERPDGSNFTLKIRSTKLEDSAMYFCASSEGLAGLGEQYFGPGTRLTVT.

The genes are TRBV7-8 and TRBJ1-2, with 8 nucleotides matching TRBD1. Germline V gives CDR1 SGHVS, CDR2 FQNEAQ. CDR3 length: 15 residues. The V segment lost 6 bases and the J segment 2 bases; nucleotides outside the gene matches: 8. CDR3 sequence: CASSPPDRANYGYTF. CDR3 coding DNA: TGTGCCAGCAGTCCCCCGGACAGGGCCAACTATGGCTACACCTTC.

This clonotype was seen a few times. At one of its ends the junction is not consistent with the germline gene, which may arise from a read error. The rearrangement links TRBV10-3 to TRBJ1-5; the D is unclear. The CDR3 covers 13 residues. From germline, CDR1 is ENHRY and CDR2 SYGVKD. CDR3 region: CASSEAPWQPQHF. The CDR3 DNA follows: TGTGCCAGCAGTGAAGCCCCATGGCAGCCCCAGCATTTT.

With respect to this clonotype: A read error is possible here, since a much larger clone lies one base away. The chain recombines TRBV7-9 with TRBJ2-7; 8 bases map to TRBD2. The DNA end is more similar to TRBJ2-5, so the J call may be wrong. Germline V gene sequence: CDR1 SEHNR, CDR2 FQNEAQ (reference sequence). There are 15 residues in the CDR3. The CDR3 nucleotides read TGTGCCAGCAGCTTCACCGGGACTAGCCAAGAGACCCAGTACTTC. Its protein product is CASSFTGTSQETQYF.

The rearrangement uses TRBV10-3 and TRBJ2-7; D is unclear. CDR3 size: 15 residues. Germline CDR1 and CDR2: ENHRY and SYGVKD. V lost 2 bases and J lost 6, with 17 bases in between. The CDR3: CAISETRTVQTEQYF. The CDR3 nucleotides are TGTGCCATCAGTGAGACGAGGACGGTACAAACCGAGCAGTACTTC.

This clonotype was observed at least ten times. It may be a read error: a sequence one base away is much more abundant. This sequence joins TRBV19 and TRBJ1-5; D ambiguous. CDR1 and CDR2 from the germline V gene are LNHDA and SQIVND (reference sequence). This CDR3 is built from 13 residues. The V end lost 10 bases, the J end lost 0 bases, and 10 bases lay between the germline ends. This chain's CDR3 is CATEQNSNQPQHF. The CDR3 bases are TGTGCCACAGAGCAGAATAGCAATCAGCCCCAGCATTTT.

This clonotype turned up a few times. The V and J genes are TRBV7-2 and TRBJ2-5; 8 nucleotides align to TRBD1. Germline CDR1 is SGHTA and CDR2 is FQGNSA. CDR3 length: 13 residues. V gave up 10 bases and J gave up 5 bases; unmatched junction bases: 9. The CDR3 DNA reads TGTGCCACTCAACAGGGGGGCCACGAGACCCAGTACTTC. Its translation: CATQQGGHETQYF.

V is TRBV7-9 and J is TRBJ2-7, with 9 bases lining up with TRBD2. Trimming cost V 4 bases and J 7 bases; bases outside gene matches: 11. Germline CDR1 reads SEHNR; CDR2 reads FQNEAQ (reference sequence). This CDR3 spans 15 amino acids. CDR3 loop: CASSSSGTLSLEQYF. The CDR3 bases are TGTGCCAGCAGCTCTAGCGGGACCCTATCTTTAGAGCAGTACTTC.

As concerns this clonotype: A much larger clone sits a single nucleotide away, making a read error possible. This rearrangement joins TRBV10-3 to TRBJ2-5; TRBD1 aligns across 11 bases. Germline V gene data show CDR1 as ENHRY and CDR2 as SYGVKD. The CDR3 runs to 14 residues. Here the CDR3 reads CAIRAGQGEETQHF. DNA of the CDR3: TGTGCCATCAGGGCGGGACAGGGGGAAGAGACCCAGCACTTC.

The chain couples TRBV5-5 to TRBJ2-2, with D perhaps matching TRBD2 (6 bases). CDR1 SGHKS and CDR2 YYEKEE come from the germline V gene (reference sequence). The CDR3 has 14 amino acids. Between the trimmed V and J ends, which lost 3 bases and 4 bases, there was a span of 10 bases. CDR3 coding DNA: TGTGCCAGCAGCTGGCTAGCGACCACCGGGGAGCTGTTTTTT. Translation gives CASSWLATTGELFF.